What follows are 20 T cell receptor beta chains derived from one specimen sequenced in a study of blood T cells in healthy people across ages. A sample-barcoded 5' primer and a J-beta primer mix were used in a second PCR of roughly 6 to 11 cycles. TCRdb fed the 5' RACE reads into MiXCR, producing one record per CDR3 protein. The sample lists around 1,800,000 distinct CDR3 sequences; about two fifths were seen once. Sequencing was done on a sample of blood. These receptors all stem from a human donor in good health.

This chain uses TRBV7-8 with TRBJ1-1, with D unclear. This CDR3 region has 16 residues. The V and J ends lost 0 bases and 1 base respectively, with 12 bases between them. Germline loops: CDR1 SGHVS, CDR2 FQNEAQ. This CDR3 is CASSLAGRQTNTEAFF. CDR3 in DNA: TGTGCCAGCAGCTTAGCGGGGAGGCAGACGAACACTGAAGCTTTCTTT.

The chain has TRBV28 and TRBJ1-1, with unresolved D. CDR3 length: 11 amino acids. Germline CDR1 and CDR2: MDHEN and SYDVKM. The V end lost 6 bases, the J end lost 10 bases, and 12 bases lay between the germline ends. The CDR3 DNA sequence: TGTGCCAGCAGCCGAACACGGGGAGCTTTCTTT. Translation: CASSRTRGAFF.

This clonotype showed up just a few times. V and J are TRBV6-1 and TRBJ2-3, with TRBD2 matching 11 bases. The CDR3 totals 15 residues. Germline V lookup: CDR1 MNHNS, CDR2 SASEGT. After removal of 7 bases from V and 2 bases from J, the junction contained 5 bases not matched to a gene. The CDR3 region is CASTKLAGDTDTQYF. The CDR3 bases are TGTGCCAGCACCAAACTAGCGGGGGACACAGATACGCAGTATTTT.

There are a few counts of this clonotype. The chain couples TRBV7-2 to TRBJ2-1; TRBD2 is a possible D gene (5 bases). V gave up 5 bases and J gave up 0 bases, with 17 bases separating them. Germline V gene data show CDR1 as SGHTA and CDR2 as FQGNSA. This CDR3 is built from 17 residues. CDR3 bases: TGTGCCAGCAGCCGCCAGTCGGGGTTACGCTCCTACAATGAGCAGTTCTTC. This codes for CASSRQSGLRSYNEQFF. Together with reference TRBV7-2 and TRBJ2-1, the CDR3 gives the full variable domain: GAGVSQSPSNKVTEKGKDVELRCDPISGHTALYWYRQSLGQGLEFLIYFQGNSAPDKSGLPSDRFSAERTGGSVSTLTIQRTQQEDSAVYLCASSRQSGLRSYNEQFFGPGTRLTVL.

The chain has TRBV9 and TRBJ1-1; tentative D call: TRBD1 (6 bases). Germline V gene lookup returns CDR1 SGDLS and CDR2 YYNGEE. The CDR3 contains 13 residues. The V gene lost 3 bases and the J gene lost 11 bases, with 17 bases spanning the gap. CDR3 region: CASSETGSMAAFF. The CDR3 DNA is TGTGCCAGCAGCGAAACAGGGAGTATGGCGGCTTTCTTT.

As regards this clonotype: A read error may be the cause here, since a much bigger clone is one base away. V usage is TRBV7-2 and J usage is TRBJ2-1; D is ambiguous. Trimming removed 3 bases from V and 0 bases from J, with 6 bases in between. Germline CDR1 and CDR2: SGHTA and FQGNSA. The CDR3 runs 14 residues. CDR3 protein: CASSFIISYNEQFF. The CDR3 nucleotides are TGTGCCAGCAGCTTTATCATCTCCTACAATGAGCAGTTCTTC.

The rearrangement uses TRBV7-2 and TRBJ2-4; D is undetermined. The J call may be in error: the DNA end matches TRBJ2-5 better. The CDR3 sequence is 13 residues long. The germline V gene encodes CDR1 SGHTA and CDR2 FQGNSA. The CDR3 spells CASSTDAGQTQYF. The CDR3 bases are TGTGCCAGCAGCACGGACGCCGGACAGACCCAGTACTTC.

In its sample, this clonotype was seen many times. This chain connects TRBV12-3 or TRBV12-4 to TRBJ2-1, with TRBD1 matching over 8 bases. The CDR3 is made up of 12 amino acids. Trimming removed 6 bases from V and 15 bases from J; junction bases left unmatched: 10. The CDR3 nucleotides are TGTGCCAGCAGACAAGGACAGGGCCCCTCGTTCTTC. Protein sequence: CASRQGQGPSFF.

The chain has TRBV4-2 and TRBJ2-5, with D perhaps TRBD2 (6 bases). The length of the CDR3 is 14 residues. In germline, CDR1 is LGHNA, CDR2 YNFKEQ. Trimming removed 2 bases from V and 3 bases from J, with 10 bases in between. CDR3 protein: CASSQKGLKETQYF. DNA for the CDR3: TGTGCCAGCAGCCAAAAGGGACTCAAAGAGACCCAGTACTTC.

This chain joins TRBV5-6 and TRBJ2-7; no clear D. Germline lookup yields CDR1 SGHDT and CDR2 YYEEEE. Trimming left V 0 bases short and J 0 bases short, with 10 bases between. This CDR3 has 15 amino acids. Here the CDR3 reads CASSLVGRLSYEQYF. CDR3 coding DNA: TGTGCCAGCAGCTTGGTAGGACGGCTCTCCTACGAGCAGTACTTC.

This clonotype turned up a few times. The J gene is TRBJ1-2, the V gene TRBV5-5; tentative D call: TRBD1 (5 bases). The CDR3 covers 16 residues. Germline CDR1 SGHKS, CDR2 YYEKEE (reference sequence). V was trimmed by 0 bases and J by 11 bases, leaving 23 bases between them. The CDR3 bases are TGTGCCAGCAGCTTGGCCGGGCCTCAGGGTGCTTTAGGGTACACCTTC. It yields the protein CASSLAGPQGALGYTF.

This clonotype was detected only once. An end of the junction differs from the germline gene, which may be a read error. The chain is built from TRBV11-2 and TRBJ2-1; D unresolved. The CDR3 runs 14 residues. The germline CDR1 and CDR2 sequences are SGHAT and FQNNGV. CDR3 sequence: CASIKMSSYDEQFF. CDR3 nucleotides: TGTGCCAGCATCAAAATGAGCTCCTACGATGAGCAGTTCTTC. The entire variable domain, with the rest obtained from reference TRBV11-2 and TRBJ2-1, is as follows: EAGVAQSPRYKIIEKRQSVAFWCNPISGHATLYWYQQILGQGPKLLIQFQNNGVVDDSQLPKDRFSAERLKGVDSTLKIQPAKLEDSAVYLCASIKMSSYDEQFFGPGTRLTVL.

The V gene is TRBV2, the J gene TRBJ2-5; no clear D gene. The CDR3 is 11 residues long. The germline V gene encodes CDR1 SNHLY and CDR2 FYNNEI. Trimming took 9 bases from V and 4 from J, leaving 9 bases between them. CDR3 sequence: CARQSGETQYF. Here the CDR3 DNA reads TGTGCCAGACAGTCAGGAGAGACCCAGTACTTC.

The chain carries TRBV7-2 and TRBJ2-1; the D gene is possibly TRBD2 (6 bases). The V gene lost 4 bases and the J gene lost 2 bases, with 12 bases spanning the gap. The CDR3 loop spans 15 amino acids. Germline values: CDR1 SGHTA, CDR2 FQGNSA. The CDR3 reads CASSSGLYTYNEQFF. In nucleotides, the CDR3 is TGTGCCAGCAGCTCGGGACTTTACACCTACAATGAGCAGTTCTTC.

The rearrangement uses TRBV29-1 and TRBJ2-4; 7 bases map to TRBD1. Germline values: CDR1 SQVTM, CDR2 ANQGSEA. V trimming: 3 bases; J trimming: 13 bases; junction bases outside the gene matches: 12. The CDR3 length is 13 residues. The CDR3 sequence is CSVEIQGSWEQYF. CDR3 coding DNA: TGCAGCGTTGAGATACAGGGGTCGTGGGAGCAGTACTTC.

The rearrangement links TRBV4-3 to TRBJ2-5; 8 nucleotides line up with TRBD2. Germline V gene lookup returns CDR1 LGHNA and CDR2 YSLEER. The CDR3 consists of 15 residues. The trim removed 1 base at V and 3 bases at J, leaving 4 bases unmatched. The CDR3 nucleotides are TGCGCCAGCAGCCAAGGAGCGGGGGATAAAGAGACCCAGTACTTC. This translates into CASSQGAGDKETQYF.

The chain has TRBV28 and TRBJ2-3; D uncertain. The V end was cut by 1 base, the J end by 11 bases, with 19 bases between. Germline loops: CDR1 MDHEN, CDR2 SYDVKM. The CDR3 contains 15 residues. The CDR3, as DNA: TGTGCCAGCAGTTTATCGGGTAGATCCCCCAAGGGGCAGTATTTT. As protein: CASSLSGRSPKGQYF. Looking up the rest from reference TRBV28 and TRBJ2-3 gives the full variable domain: DVKVTQSSRYLVKRTGEKVFLECVQDMDHENMFWYRQDPGLGLRLIYFSYDVKMKEKGDIPEGYSVSREKKERFSLILESASTNQTSMYLCASSLSGRSPKGQYFGPGTRLTVL.

The rearrangement uses TRBV7-2 and TRBJ1-6, with D uncertain. Germline assignment: CDR1 SGHTA and CDR2 FQGNSA. V lost 2 bases and J 12 bases, leaving 14 bases between the germline ends. The CDR3 has 14 amino acids. Here the CDR3 DNA reads TGTGCCAGCAGCTTATCGGCAGCTTATGGACCCCTCCACTTT. Amino acid sequence: CASSLSAAYGPLHF.

This chain links TRBV27 with TRBJ2-5, with D unclear. CDR3 length: 15 residues. Germline CDR1 reads MNHEY; CDR2 reads SMNVEV (reference sequence). V was clipped by 5 bases and J by 2 bases, with 15 bases between them. As DNA, the CDR3 is TGTGCCAGCAGTCCCGGACCCGGACCTCAAGAGACCCAGTACTTC. Translation gives CASSPGPGPQETQYF.

The sample holds many counts of this clonotype. The chain is built from TRBV20-1 and TRBJ2-7; tentatively, D is TRBD1 (5 bases). The J call could be wrong; TRBJ2-5 is a better fit for the DNA end. The CDR3 is made up of 11 amino acids. The germline gives CDR1 DFQATT, CDR2 SNEGSKA (reference sequence). This CDR3 reads CSARQGETQYF. CDR3 nucleotides: TGCAGTGCTAGGCAGGGAGAGACCCAGTACTTC.